This T cell receptor (beta chain) was sequenced for a study of T cell responses to AZD1222 COVID-19 vaccine. The study's findings and limits: Distributed over spike, vaccine-associated CD4 TCRs predominated at 160-218 and 743-854. There were repertoire samples only from the period after the peak T cell response. Unmutated variant regions are reportedly targeted by nearly half of spike-specific TCRs.

The CDR3 sequence is 15 residues long. Per the germline V gene, CDR1 is DFQATT and CDR2 is SNEGSKA (reference sequence). The V and J ends lost 3 bases and 9 bases, in that order; junction bases with no gene match: 8. Assay used: immunoSEQ multiplex PCR; TCRdb lists only in-frame clones, some missing. The data contain approximately 150,000 clones, 80% to 90% of them singletons. Comments on this clone: Its antigen remains unknown.

V gene TRBV20-1 combines with J gene TRBJ2-1; 13 bases are shared with TRBD2. The source was peripheral blood, collected on day 0 of AZD1222 vaccination. The sequence was collected from an adult in good health. CDR3 DNA sequence: TGCAGTGCTAGTTTGACTAGCGGGAGGTCAATTGAGCAGTTCTTC. This sequence encodes CSASLTSGRSIEQFF.